The clone carrying this T cell receptor beta chain was detected once. The data derive from a study of T cell responses to AZD1222 COVID-19 vaccine. The CDR3 runs to 15 residues. CDR1 and CDR2 (germline): SGHKS, YYEKEE (reference sequence). With 4 bases clipped from V and 6 bases from J, the junction kept 10 bases outside the gene matches. Sequencing used immunoSEQ multiplex PCR; TCRdb keeps in-frame clones, though not all of them. In the table there are about 150,000 clones, 88% of which are singletons. The sequencing used peripheral blood, collected 28 days after the second dose of the MenACWY control vaccine. The genes are TRBV5-5 and TRBJ1-5; 7 nucleotides align to TRBD1. This receptor was identified in an adult who received the MenACWY meningococcal vaccine as a control. CDR3 coding DNA: TGTGCCAGCAGCCGGACCGGGACAGAGGGTCAGCCCCAGCATTTT. Its protein is CASSRTGTEGQPQHF.